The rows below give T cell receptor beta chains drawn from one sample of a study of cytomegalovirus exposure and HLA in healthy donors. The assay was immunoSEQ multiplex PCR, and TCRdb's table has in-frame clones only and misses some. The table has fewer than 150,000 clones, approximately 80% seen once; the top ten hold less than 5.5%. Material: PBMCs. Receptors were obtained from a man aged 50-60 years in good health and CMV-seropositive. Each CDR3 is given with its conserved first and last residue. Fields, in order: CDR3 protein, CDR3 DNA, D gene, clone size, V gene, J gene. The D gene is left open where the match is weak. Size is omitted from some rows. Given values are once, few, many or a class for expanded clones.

CAISESGGGGYTQYF	TGTGCCATCAGTGAGTCAGGAGGGGGCGGTTATACGCAGTATTTT	-	-	TRBV10-3	TRBJ2-3
CSGGGGGQGPDYGYTF	TGCAGCGGAGGGGGGGGCGGCCAGGGACCTGACTATGGCTACACCTTC	-	-	TRBV29-1	TRBJ1-2
CASRDHGATNEKLFF	TGTGCCAGCAGAGACCACGGGGCAACTAATGAAAAACTGTTTTTT	-	-	TRBV6-5	TRBJ1-4
CASSPPWDSGTEAFF	TGCGCCAGCAGCCCTCCTTGGGACAGCGGCACTGAAGCTTTCTTT	TRBD1	-	TRBV4-1	TRBJ1-1
CASSGGSGNQPQHF	TGTGCCAGCTCAGGGGGGTCGGGCAATCAGCCCCAGCATTTT	-	-	TRBV18	TRBJ1-5
CASSSGTSPRYNEQFF	TGTGCCAGCAGTTCCGGGACTTCCCCCCGCTACAATGAGCAGTTCTTC	-	-	TRBV7-7	TRBJ2-1
CASSPGGVQETQYF	TGCGCCAGCAGCCCGGGGGGAGTACAAGAGACCCAGTACTTC	TRBD2	-	TRBV5-1	TRBJ2-5
CASSRSTGEGTEAFF	TGCGCCAGCAGCCGATCGACAGGGGAGGGCACTGAAGCTTTCTTT	TRBD1	-	TRBV5-1	TRBJ1-1
CASSEGGNTIYF	TGTGCCAGCAGTGAGGGAGGAAACACCATATATTTT	-	-	TRBV6-6	TRBJ1-3
CASSFGGGSEKLFF	TGCGCCAGCAGCTTCGGGGGCGGGAGTGAAAAACTGTTTTTT	-	-	TRBV5-1	TRBJ1-4
CASSLFYTDTQYF	TGTGCCAGCAGCCTGTTCTACACAGATACGCAGTATTTT	-	-	TRBV7-8	TRBJ2-3
CASSLGALMNTEAFF	TGTGCCAGTAGTTTGGGGGCATTGATGAACACTGAAGCTTTCTTT	-	many	TRBV19	TRBJ1-1
CAISESGLVRTGELFF	TGTGCCATCAGTGAGTCTGGATTAGTGAGGACCGGGGAGCTGTTTTTT	-	-	TRBV10-3	TRBJ2-2